These 24 T cell receptor beta chains share one sample of origin, sequenced in a study of blood T cell repertoires in COVID-19. Clones were sequenced by immunoSEQ multiplex PCR, and TCRdb holds only the in-frame ones, with some missing. The sample includes about 320,000 clones, 75% to 90% of them seen just once. The sequencing input was PBMCs or T cells enriched from blood (not recorded which). The receptor source for this set is a man between 60 and 70 years old who had recovered from COVID-19.

V and J are TRBV6-1 and TRBJ2-7; tentatively, D is TRBD1 (6 bases). The CDR3 is made up of 14 amino acids. V lost 1 base, J lost 2 bases, and 9 bases lay in between. Germline-derived CDR1 and CDR2 are MNHNS and SASEGT. The CDR3, as DNA: TGTGCCAGCAGTGAAGTTGCAGGGGCCTACGAGCAGTACTTC. Translated: CASSEVAGAYEQYF.

The V and J genes are TRBV21-1 and TRBJ2-7; the table names TRBD2, a call not compared with the DNA. TRBV21-1 is shown as a pseudogene. There are 15 residues in the CDR3. This CDR3 reads CASSKTSGRSHEQYF. The CDR3 DNA reads TGTGCCAGCAGCAAGACTAGCGGGAGGTCCCACGAGCAGTACTTC.

This chain uses TRBV30 with TRBJ2-5; D is perhaps TRBD2 (6 bases). The V gene's germline CDR1 is GTSNPN and CDR2 SVGIG (reference sequence). The CDR3 runs to 12 residues. V lost 4 bases to trimming and J lost 2 bases, with 8 bases between them. The CDR3 loop reads CAWTSVQETQYF. The DNA of the CDR3 is TGTGCCTGGACTAGCGTACAAGAGACCCAGTACTTC.

The chain recombines TRBV7-6 with TRBJ2-3; D remains ambiguous. The germline V gene encodes CDR1 SGHVS and CDR2 FNYEAQ. The CDR3 is 19 amino acids. V was trimmed by 1 base and J by 3 bases, leaving 23 bases between them. The CDR3 DNA reads TGTGCCAGCAGCTTAGGTGAAACTGGTTGGAGTAGCCGTACAGATACGCAGTATTTT. Translating gives CASSLGETGWSSRTDTQYF. Using reference TRBV7-6 and TRBJ2-3 for the parts outside the CDR3, the full variable domain is GAGVSQSPRYKVTKRGQDVALRCDPISGHVSLYWYRQALGQGPEFLTYFNYEAQQDKSGLPNDRFSAERPEGSISTLTIQRTEQRDSAMYRCASSLGETGWSSRTDTQYFGPGTRLTVL.

V gene TRBV18 combines with J gene TRBJ2-1, with D possibly matching TRBD1 (6 bases). This CDR3 has 17 amino acids. Germline V gene data show CDR1 as KGHSH and CDR2 as LQKENI. The V and J ends lost 10 bases and 5 bases respectively, with 27 bases between them. CDR3 region: CATTRTVSFYSHNEQFF. Written as DNA, the CDR3 is TGTGCCACCACCCGGACAGTCTCGTTCTATAGTCACAATGAGCAGTTCTTC. The full variable domain, completed using reference TRBV18 and TRBJ2-1, is NAGVMQNPRHLVRRRGQEARLRCSPMKGHSHVYWYRQLPEEGLKFMVYLQKENIIDESGMPKERFSAEFPKEGPSILRIQQVVRGDSAAYFCATTRTVSFYSHNEQFFGPGTRLTVL.

The rearrangement links TRBV6-5 to TRBJ1-2, with TRBD1 matching 7 bases. The germline gives CDR1 MNHEY, CDR2 SVGAGI. This CDR3 comprises 14 residues. V lost 7 bases and J lost 8; bases outside the gene matches: 13. Here the CDR3 reads CASTPLQGYRGYTF. CDR3 coding DNA: TGTGCCAGCACCCCCCTACAGGGGTATAGGGGCTACACCTTC.

This sequence joins TRBV9 and TRBJ2-2, with no clear D. The V gene lost 0 bases and the J gene lost 3 bases, with 3 bases spanning the gap. The germline CDR1 and CDR2 sequences are SGDLS and YYNGEE. The CDR3 totals 13 residues. The CDR3 nucleotides read TGTGCCAGCAGCGTAGTCGACACCGGGGAGCTGTTTTTT. It encodes CASSVVDTGELFF.

The V and J genes are TRBV7-9 and TRBJ1-5; unclear D gene. Germline assignment: CDR1 SEHNR and CDR2 FQNEAQ (reference sequence). V lost 1 base and J 7 bases, leaving 14 bases between the germline ends. CDR3 size: 15 residues. This CDR3 is CASSLGTQEEQPQHF. The CDR3, as DNA: TGTGCCAGCAGCTTAGGAACCCAGGAGGAACAGCCCCAGCATTTT.

The gene calls are TRBV7-9 and TRBJ1-2; a weak D match, TRBD1 (5 bases). Trimming took off 4 bases at V and 3 bases at J, with 21 bases between the two ends. The V gene's germline CDR1 is SEHNR and CDR2 FQNEAQ (reference sequence). The CDR3 consists of 17 residues. The CDR3: CASSSYLRDSSYYGYTF. CDR3 bases: TGTGCCAGCAGCTCATACTTGCGGGACTCCTCTTACTATGGCTACACCTTC.

This clone has a single count. The J gene is TRBJ1-2, the V gene TRBV18; a weak D match, TRBD1 (6 bases). The germline CDR1 and CDR2 sequences are KGHSH and LQKENI. The V gene lost 6 bases and the J gene lost 2 bases, with 10 bases spanning the gap. The CDR3 has 13 amino acids. In DNA form, the CDR3 reads TGTGCCAGCTCGCTCACAGGGAACTATGGCTACACCTTC. Encoded protein: CASSLTGNYGYTF.

The chain carries TRBV28 and TRBJ2-1; 8 bases are a match to TRBD2. CDR3 size: 15 residues. Germline-derived CDR1 and CDR2 are MDHEN and SYDVKM. Germline trimming cut 7 bases from V and 0 bases from J; bases unmatched to any gene: 5. The DNA for the CDR3 is TGTGCCAGCATTAGCGGGACGGGCTCCTACAATGAGCAGTTCTTC. This gives the protein CASISGTGSYNEQFF.

This clone was recorded only once. The V and J genes are TRBV11-2 and TRBJ1-2; a possible D gene is TRBD1 (5 bases). Trimming took off 0 bases at V and 7 bases at J, with 15 bases between the two ends. Germline CDR1 is SGHAT and CDR2 is FQNNGV. This CDR3 is 15 amino acids long. Here the CDR3 reads CASSLDISGFAGYTF. CDR3 coding DNA: TGTGCCAGCAGCTTAGACATATCAGGGTTTGCTGGCTACACCTTC. The whole variable domain, filled in from reference TRBV11-2 and TRBJ1-2, reads EAGVAQSPRYKIIEKRQSVAFWCNPISGHATLYWYQQILGQGPKLLIQFQNNGVVDDSQLPKDRFSAERLKGVDSTLKIQPAKLEDSAVYLCASSLDISGFAGYTFGSGTRLTVV.

The chain recombines TRBV7-3 with TRBJ2-5; 8 bases align to TRBD1. This CDR3 is built from 13 residues. Germline assignment: CDR1 SGHTA and CDR2 FQGTGA. J gave up 9 bases and V 5 bases, and 8 bases lay outside the gene matches. The CDR3 nucleotides read TGTGCCAGCAGCCCCGCGGGACAGGTGGCCCAGTACTTC. It is translated as CASSPAGQVAQYF.

The CDR3 DNA is TGTGCCAGTAGTATAGGACAGGGTTTTAGCAATCAGCCCCAGCATTTT. Translating it yields CASSIGQGFSNQPQHF. This chain links TRBV19 with TRBJ1-5; TRBD1 agrees at 7 bases. From germline, CDR1 is LNHDA and CDR2 SQIVND (reference sequence). With 1 base clipped from V and 0 bases from J, the junction kept 3 bases outside the gene matches. This CDR3 has 16 amino acids. Full variable domain (outside the CDR3, taken from reference TRBV19 and TRBJ1-5): DGGITQSPKYLFRKEGQNVTLSCEQNLNHDAMYWYRQDPGQGLRLIYYSQIVNDFQKGDIAEGYSVSREKKESFPLTVTSAQKNPTAFYLCASSIGQGFSNQPQHFGDGTRLSIL.

The chain employs TRBV10-2 and TRBJ1-1; D is undetermined. Germline V lookup: CDR1 WSHSY, CDR2 SAAADI. The V end lost 1 base, the J end lost 1 base, and 7 bases lay between the germline ends. This CDR3 region has 14 residues. CDR3 residues: CASSELEGNTEAFF. The DNA of the CDR3 is TGCGCCAGCAGTGAGTTGGAGGGGAACACTGAAGCTTTCTTT.

The J gene is TRBJ2-7, the V gene TRBV29-1, with 8 bases identical to TRBD2. The J segment lost 3 bases and the V segment lost 6 bases, leaving 4 bases of the junction unmatched. The CDR3 runs to 12 residues. Germline values: CDR1 SQVTM, CDR2 ANQGSEA. CDR3 sequence (DNA): TGCAGCGTAACAAGCGGGGGCTACGAGCAGTACTTC. Protein: CSVTSGGYEQYF.

In the case of this clone: Other DNA sequences within the sample encode an identical CDR3. The gene calls are TRBV7-9 and TRBJ2-7; TRBD1 might be the D (5 bases). The V gene lost 4 bases and the J gene lost 3 bases, with 7 bases spanning the gap. The CDR3 is made up of 12 amino acids. CDR1 is SEHNR and CDR2 is FQNEAQ in the germline V gene (reference sequence). In DNA, the CDR3 is TGTGCCAGCAGCTCCCAGGGCTACGAGCAGTACTTC. It is translated as CASSSQGYEQYF. The whole variable domain, remainder taken from reference TRBV7-9 and TRBJ2-7, is DTGVSQNPRHKITKRGQNVTFRCDPISEHNRLYWYRQTLGQGPEFLTYFQNEAQLEKSRLLSDRFSAERPKGSFSTLEIQRTEQGDSAMYLCASSSQGYEQYFGPGTRLTVT.

The CDR3 is CASRQQGGSTEAFF. For the CDR3, the DNA is TGTGCCAGCAGACAACAGGGTGGGAGCACTGAAGCTTTCTTT. V usage is TRBV2 and J usage is TRBJ1-1; a weak D match, TRBD1 (6 bases). The CDR3 consists of 14 residues. Germline V lookup: CDR1 SNHLY, CDR2 FYNNEI. V lost 6 bases to trimming and J lost 4 bases, with 15 bases between them.

The rearrangement joins TRBV28 to TRBJ1-5, with 10 bases identical to TRBD1. This CDR3 spans 17 amino acids. Germline V gene sequence: CDR1 MDHEN, CDR2 SYDVKM. The ends lost 5 bases at V and 7 bases at J; junction bases unmatched: 14. DNA for the CDR3: TGTGCCAGCAGTGGAGGATGGGACAGGGGAGAAGGACAGCCCCAGCATTTT. It translates to CASSGGWDRGEGQPQHF.

V usage is TRBV2 and J usage is TRBJ2-7; the D gene is possibly TRBD2 (5 bases). The germline V gene has CDR1 SNHLY and CDR2 FYNNEI. V lost 3 bases and J lost 7, with 13 bases in between. The CDR3 totals 13 residues. Here the CDR3 reads CASSEAPPGEQYF. CDR3 sequence (DNA): TGTGCCAGCAGTGAGGCCCCACCGGGAGAGCAGTACTTC.

This chain joins TRBV11-2 and TRBJ2-5, with 15 nucleotides matching TRBD2. Trimming cost V 5 bases and J 3 bases; bases outside gene matches: 10. There are 18 residues in the CDR3. Germline loops: CDR1 SGHAT, CDR2 FQNNGV. The CDR3 DNA sequence: TGTGCCAGCAGCACCGGACTAGCGGGAGGGCCATGGAAAGAGACCCAGTACTTC. Protein product: CASSTGLAGGPWKETQYF.

The J gene is TRBJ2-7, the V gene TRBV3-1 (or the pseudogene TRBV3-2); 7 positions match TRBD2. The germline gives CDR1 LGHDT, CDR2 YNNKEL (reference sequence). V shed 4 bases, J shed 5 bases, and the junction held 20 bases outside the gene matches. The CDR3 runs to 18 residues. In nucleotides, the CDR3 is TGTGCCAGCAGCCCCCTGATCGGACTGCTGGCGGGAGAGCACGAGCAGTACTTC. It encodes CASSPLIGLLAGEHEQYF.

This chain connects TRBV7-3 to TRBJ2-1, with TRBD2 matching over 9 bases. Germline CDR1 and CDR2: SGHTA and FQGTGA. V was clipped by 5 bases and J by 7 bases; unmatched bases: 12. The CDR3 extends over 16 amino acids. Here the CDR3 reads CASSPPGSGRMNEQFF. The CDR3 bases are TGTGCCAGCAGCCCCCCAGGTAGCGGGAGAATGAATGAGCAGTTCTTC.

This sequence joins TRBV4-2 and TRBJ2-1, with TRBD2 matching over 11 bases. CDR3 length: 19 amino acids. V dropped 0 bases and J dropped 12; count of bases not matched to a gene: 19. Germline CDR1 is LGHNA and CDR2 is YNFKEQ. CDR3 sequence (DNA): TGTGCCAGCAGCCAAGATCGGTCACTAGCGGGAGCGATACATCGAGTGCAGTTCTTC. It encodes CASSQDRSLAGAIHRVQFF.